This T cell receptor beta chain was obtained from a study of T cells in Graves' hyperthyroidism and ophthalmopathy. General study findings and limits: A median about 7 months before onset, the model predicted ophthalmopathy.

Amplified TCR beta CDR3 regions derived from RNA transcripts. The HTBI primer set drove a first-round RT-PCR of the TCR CDR3. One entry per CDR3 protein results from TCRdb running MiXCR on the multiplex PCR reads. The sample carries about 560,000 distinct CDR3 sequences, around 13% recorded once. There are many counts of this clonotype. Its target is not known. Sequenced input: blood. The origin of this receptor is a middle-aged woman with Graves' hyperthyroidism.

This chain's CDR3 is CATSDAWTGGQETQYF. CDR3 nucleotide sequence: TGTGCCACCAGTGACGCTTGGACAGGGGGTCAAGAGACCCAGTACTTC. The rearrangement links TRBV24-1 to TRBJ2-5, with 10 bases aligning to TRBD1. The CDR3 runs to 16 residues. Unmatched junction bases numbered 6, after V lost 4 bases and J lost 2 bases. The germline V gene encodes CDR1 KGHDR and CDR2 SFDVKD.